The 22 T cell receptor beta chains in this list originate from one sample, sequenced in a study of CD8 T cells in Susac syndrome. Random hexamers primed reverse transcription of about 0.45 to 1 ug RNA. MiXCR, run by TCRdb on the immunoSEQ multiplex PCR reads, gives a single entry per CDR3 protein. The sample holds roughly 170,000 distinct CDR3 sequences; approximately 93% are singletons and the top ten take 0.09% to 0.1%. Sequencing was performed on CD4+ T cells from PBMCs. These receptors were collected from a human donor with multiple sclerosis.

The chain recombines TRBV20-1 with TRBJ2-3; maybe TRBD2 (7 bases). V dropped 5 bases and J dropped 2 bases, with 11 bases sitting between them. The germline CDR1 and CDR2 sequences are DFQATT and SNEGSKA (reference sequence). This CDR3 region has 13 residues. CDR3 residues: CSAGGGDTDTQYF. Written as DNA, the CDR3 is TGCAGTGCTGGAGGGGGGGACACAGATACGCAGTATTTT.

The chain is built from TRBV24-1 and TRBJ2-5; TRBD2 agrees at 10 bases. Per germline, CDR1 KGHDR and CDR2 SFDVKD. V shed 3 bases and J 5 bases; nucleotides not matched to a gene: 5. The CDR3 sequence is 15 residues long. Here the CDR3 DNA reads TGTGCCACCAGTGATGGAGCGGGGGGGCGGGAGACCCAGTACTTC. Translation: CATSDGAGGRETQYF.

The chain links TRBV20-1 to TRBJ2-3; D not certain. The CDR3 extends over 12 amino acids. Germline CDR1 and CDR2: DFQATT and SNEGSKA (reference sequence). V shed 4 bases and J shed 8 bases, with 13 bases lying between them. CDR3 region: CSATPGVGTQYF. The CDR3 nucleotides are TGCAGTGCTACCCCTGGAGTCGGTACGCAGTATTTT.

V gene TRBV29-1 combines with J gene TRBJ2-2; D remains unclear. The V end was cut by 8 bases, the J end by 1 base, with 11 bases between. CDR1 and CDR2 from the germline V gene are SQVTM and ANQGSEA. The CDR3 covers 13 residues. The CDR3 is CSSQSRNTGELFF. The CDR3 DNA is TGCAGCTCCCAATCGAGGAACACCGGGGAGCTGTTTTTT.

This chain uses TRBV29-1 with TRBJ2-7; TRBD2 might be the D (5 bases). V gave up 5 bases and J gave up 0 bases, with 8 bases separating them. Germline values: CDR1 SQVTM, CDR2 ANQGSEA. This CDR3 contains 12 residues. CDR3 loop: CSVYEGSYEQYF. The CDR3, as DNA: TGCAGCGTTTACGAGGGCTCCTACGAGCAGTACTTC.

This sequence joins TRBV10-3 and TRBJ1-1, with a weak D call TRBD1 (6 bases). Trimming shortened V by 10 bases and J by 11 bases, and 17 bases separated the two germline ends. The CDR3 consists of 11 residues. CDR1 is ENHRY and CDR2 is SYGVKD in the germline V gene. Written as DNA, the CDR3 is TGTGCCACCATACAGGGAGGGGATGCTTTCTTT. This encodes CATIQGGDAFF.

The rearrangement links TRBV27 to TRBJ1-1; D might be TRBD1 (5 bases). The CDR3 has 15 amino acids. Deletions cut 3 bases from V and 1 base from J, with 12 bases between. Germline V lookup: CDR1 MNHEY, CDR2 SMNVEV (reference sequence). The CDR3 protein is CASSFAGQTNTEAFF. The CDR3 DNA follows: TGTGCCAGCAGTTTTGCCGGACAAACGAACACTGAAGCTTTCTTT.

The chain couples TRBV20-1 to TRBJ1-1, with TRBD1 matching 9 bases. V was clipped by 6 bases and J by 3 bases; unmatched bases: 11. CDR3 length: 15 amino acids. Germline V gene lookup returns CDR1 DFQATT and CDR2 SNEGSKA (reference sequence). The CDR3 DNA is TGCAGTGCAACGGGACAGGGCATGAGAGACACTGAAGCTTTCTTT. Protein product: CSATGQGMRDTEAFF.

This clonotype was counted only a few times. The chain couples TRBV7-8 to TRBJ2-7; 9 bases map to TRBD1. The CDR3 has 13 amino acids. Germline values: CDR1 SGHVS, CDR2 FQNEAQ. The V gene end was trimmed by 5 bases and the J gene end by 9 bases; junction bases not matched to a gene: 8. The chain's CDR3 is CASSPGDRVGQYF. The DNA of the CDR3 is TGTGCCAGCAGCCCCGGGGACAGGGTGGGGCAGTACTTC.

V gene TRBV28 combines with J gene TRBJ1-2; possibly TRBD1 for D (6 bases). V lost 4 bases to trimming and J lost 2 bases, with 11 bases between them. The CDR3 consists of 14 residues. Germline V CDR1 and CDR2: MDHEN, SYDVKM. CDR3 nucleotides: TGTGCCAGCAGTTGGGCTGGGGGCAACTATGGCTACACCTTC. Encoded protein: CASSWAGGNYGYTF.

CDR3 sequence (DNA): TGCAGCGTCCAAACCGGGGCCCCAAGCTATGGCTACACCTTC. Translation gives CSVQTGAPSYGYTF. This sequence joins TRBV29-1 and TRBJ1-2; tentatively, D is TRBD1 (5 bases). The CDR3 covers 14 residues. Germline CDR1 is SQVTM and CDR2 is ANQGSEA. Trimming removed 6 bases from V and 4 bases from J, with 18 bases in between.

This clonotype was counted only a few times. The chain recombines TRBV3-1 with TRBJ2-6; D is perhaps TRBD2 (6 bases). Per the germline V gene, CDR1 is LGHDT and CDR2 is YNNKEL (reference sequence). V lost 1 base and J lost 2, with 6 bases in between. The CDR3 loop spans 15 amino acids. CDR3 residues: CASSQAGAGANVLTF. In DNA form, the CDR3 reads TGTGCCAGCAGCCAAGCGGGGGCTGGGGCCAACGTCCTGACTTTC.

The J gene is TRBJ1-5, the V gene TRBV3-1; no firm D call. The CDR3 spans 14 residues. With 3 bases removed from V and 7 bases from J, the gap between germline ends came to 13 bases. Germline V gene sequence: CDR1 LGHDT, CDR2 YNNKEL (reference sequence). The CDR3 coding sequence is TGTGCCAGCAGCCATTCGGAGTTTCACCAGCCCCAGCATTTT. Translation gives CASSHSEFHQPQHF.

The V gene is TRBV7-6, the J gene TRBJ1-2; the D gene is possibly TRBD1 (5 bases). V dropped 5 bases and J dropped 6 bases, with 16 bases sitting between them. The CDR3 contains 14 residues. Germline-derived CDR1 and CDR2 are SGHVS and FNYEAQ. CDR3 sequence (DNA): TGTGCCAGCAGCCCAGGGACGGGGAGGGATGGCTACACCTTC. Its translation: CASSPGTGRDGYTF.

The chain carries TRBV30 and TRBJ2-3, with no clear D. Per the germline V gene, CDR1 is GTSNPN and CDR2 is SVGIG (reference sequence). V shed 2 bases and J shed 7 bases, with 4 bases lying between them. The CDR3 is made up of 10 amino acids. This chain's CDR3 is CAWSTYTQYF. DNA for the CDR3: TGTGCCTGGAGTACTTATACGCAGTATTTT.

This chain joins TRBV5-1 and TRBJ2-7, with 9 bases identical to TRBD2. CDR3 length: 15 amino acids. Germline trimming cut 3 bases from V and 4 bases from J; bases unmatched to any gene: 8. Germline V gene lookup returns CDR1 SGHRS and CDR2 YFSETQ. The CDR3 loop reads CASSSLPTSGYEQYF. As DNA, the CDR3 is TGCGCCAGCAGCTCCCTACCAACTAGCGGGTACGAGCAGTACTTC.

The chain joins TRBV5-4 to TRBJ2-7, with 9 bases lining up with TRBD1. The length of the CDR3 is 14 residues. Germline CDR1 SGHNT, CDR2 YYREEE (reference sequence). J gave up 5 bases and V 6 bases, and 9 bases lay outside the gene matches. The CDR3 is CASTSGTGYNEQYF. The CDR3 DNA is TGTGCCAGCACCTCCGGGACAGGGTACAACGAGCAGTACTTC. Full variable domain (rest looked up from reference TRBV5-4 and TRBJ2-7): ETGVTQSPTHLIKTRGQQVTLRCSSQSGHNTVSWYQQALGQGPQFIFQYYREEENGRGNFPPRFSGLQFPNYSSELNVNALELDDSALYLCASTSGTGYNEQYFGPGTRLTVT.

This sequence joins TRBV25-1 and TRBJ2-3; no clear D gene. The CDR3 runs to 13 residues. The V gene lost 3 bases and the J gene lost 7 bases, with 11 bases spanning the gap. From germline, CDR1 is MGHDK and CDR2 SYGVNS. CDR3 DNA: TGTGCCAGCAGTGATAGGTCGATCCATACGCAGTATTTT. Encoded protein: CASSDRSIHTQYF.

This chain uses TRBV4-1 with TRBJ1-4; weak D call: TRBD1 (6 bases). The CDR3 sequence is 16 residues long. The germline CDR1 and CDR2 sequences are MGHRA and YSYEKL. V was pared by 3 bases and J by 5 bases, with 16 bases between. The CDR3 is CASSQRGVGSNEKLFF. The CDR3, as DNA: TGCGCCAGCAGCCAGAGGGGGGTAGGATCAAATGAAAAACTGTTTTTT.

The CDR3 DNA sequence: TGTGCCAGCAGCGTAGGGGGACAGGGCTACGAGCAGTACTTC. Encoded protein: CASSVGGQGYEQYF. The chain joins TRBV9 to TRBJ2-7; 9 bases agree with TRBD1. CDR1 and CDR2 from the germline V gene are SGDLS and YYNGEE. The CDR3 is made up of 14 amino acids. Germline trimming cut 0 bases from V and 3 bases from J; bases unmatched to any gene: 1.

The genes are TRBV5-4 and TRBJ2-7, with D tentatively TRBD1 (5 bases). Germline V gene sequence: CDR1 SGHNT, CDR2 YYREEE (reference sequence). V was cut by 0 bases and J by 5 bases, with 15 bases left in between. This CDR3 spans 15 amino acids. CDR3 amino acids: CASSLGTVKGDEQYF. CDR3 sequence (DNA): TGTGCCAGCAGCTTGGGGACGGTAAAAGGGGACGAGCAGTACTTC.

The chain carries TRBV2 and TRBJ2-3, with D possibly being TRBD1 or TRBD2 (5 bases each). There are 15 residues in the CDR3. CDR1 and CDR2 from the germline V gene are SNHLY and FYNNEI. The V end was cut by 6 bases, the J end by 2 bases, with 15 bases between. The CDR3, as DNA: TGTGCCAGCAGGCCCGTGGGGGACCTCACAGATACGCAGTATTTT. It translates to CASRPVGDLTDTQYF. Full variable domain (outside the CDR3, taken from reference TRBV2 and TRBJ2-3): EPEVTQTPSHQVTQMGQEVILRCVPISNHLYFYWYRQILGQKVEFLVSFYNNEISEKSEIFDDQFSVERPDGSNFTLKIRSTKLEDSAMYFCASRPVGDLTDTQYFGPGTRLTVL.